These 29 T cell receptor beta chains were sequenced from one sample in a study of blood T cell repertoires in COVID-19. The protocol was immunoSEQ multiplex PCR, while the TCRdb copy is restricted to in-frame clones and leaves out a portion. The table records 250,000 to 350,000 clones, approximately 86% of them present only once. Source material: peripheral blood. The receptors stem from a man aged 18 to 35 with active or convalescent COVID-19.

The genes are TRBV28 and TRBJ2-1; D is ambiguous. CDR1 MDHEN and CDR2 SYDVKM come from the germline V gene. The CDR3 runs to 12 residues. V shed 2 bases and J shed 5 bases, with 4 bases lying between them. The CDR3 DNA reads TGTGCCAGCAGTTTAATAAACAATGAGCAGTTCTTC. Translated: CASSLINNEQFF.

The chain links TRBV27 to TRBJ1-5, with D perhaps TRBD1 (5 bases). The V end was cut by 8 bases, the J end by 3 bases, with 11 bases between. Germline assignment: CDR1 MNHEY and CDR2 SMNVEV (reference sequence). CDR3 size: 13 residues. The CDR3 loop is CASRDSFNQPQHF. Here the CDR3 DNA reads TGTGCCAGCCGAGACAGCTTCAATCAGCCCCAGCATTTT.

V gene TRBV3-1 (or the pseudogene TRBV3-2) combines with J gene TRBJ1-3; 7 nucleotides agree with TRBD1. J lost 0 bases, V lost 10 bases, and 6 bases had no gene match. CDR1 and CDR2 (germline): LGHDT, YNNKEL (reference sequence). The CDR3 runs to 14 residues. CDR3 loop: CATQPGGSGNTIYF. CDR3 DNA sequence: TGTGCCACCCAACCAGGGGGCTCTGGAAACACCATATATTTT.

The chain has TRBV10-2 and TRBJ2-7, with TRBD2 as a possible D gene (6 bases). CDR3 length equals 13 residues. The germline gives CDR1 WSHSY, CDR2 SAAADI. Trimming left V 6 bases short and J 4 bases short, with 13 bases between. CDR3 DNA: TGCGCCAGCAGCGCGGGACGCGGGTACGAGCAGTACTTC. Translated, it gives CASSAGRGYEQYF.

This clone has just one count. The chain carries TRBV15 and TRBJ2-5, with TRBD2 matching 8 bases. V lost 4 bases, J lost 5 bases, and 9 bases stayed unmatched. From germline, CDR1 is LNHNV and CDR2 YYDKDF (reference sequence). The CDR3 has 15 residues. The CDR3 region is CATSNYGGAGETQYF. CDR3 DNA: TGTGCCACCAGCAACTACGGGGGGGCCGGGGAGACCCAGTACTTC.

The chain recombines TRBV19 with TRBJ1-2; D call uncertain. The CDR3 covers 14 residues. Trimming shortened V by 2 bases and J by 3 bases, and 10 bases separated the two germline ends. Germline V gene sequence: CDR1 LNHDA, CDR2 SQIVND (reference sequence). For the CDR3, the DNA is TGTGCCAGTAGTATACCCCGGGTCGACTATGGCTACACCTTC. Its translation is CASSIPRVDYGYTF.

The chain employs TRBV14 and TRBJ2-5; 7 bases match TRBD1. The CDR3 consists of 13 residues. After removal of 6 bases from V and 6 bases from J, the junction contained 7 bases not matched to a gene. CDR1 and CDR2 from the germline V gene are SGHDN and FVKESK. CDR3 DNA sequence: TGTGCCAGCAGGGCAAGACAGGGCCAGACCCAGTACTTC. This encodes CASRARQGQTQYF. Looking up the rest from reference TRBV14 and TRBJ2-5 gives the full variable domain: EAGVTQFPSHSVIEKGQTVTLRCDPISGHDNLYWYRRVMGKEIKFLLHFVKESKQDESGMPNNRFLAERTGGTYSTLKVQPAELEDSGVYFCASRARQGQTQYFGPGTRLLVL.

J is TRBJ1-2 and V is TRBV7-2; D gene unclear. V gave up 1 base and J gave up 6 bases, with 12 bases separating them. The CDR3 consists of 14 residues. In germline, CDR1 is SGHTA, CDR2 FQGNSA. CDR3 bases: TGTGCCAGCAGCTTAGGAGGAGTCTGGGATGGCTACACCTTC. Translated, it gives CASSLGGVWDGYTF. The full variable domain, in which reference TRBV7-2 and TRBJ1-2 provide the parts outside the CDR3, is GAGVSQSPSNKVTEKGKDVELRCDPISGHTALYWYRQSLGQGLEFLIYFQGNSAPDKSGLPSDRFSAERTGGSVSTLTIQRTQQEDSAVYLCASSLGGVWDGYTFGSGTRLTVV.

This chain links TRBV10-3 with TRBJ2-7, with no clear D. Trimming pared 4 bases from V and 2 bases from J, leaving 9 bases between. This CDR3 is built from 13 residues. Germline CDR1 reads ENHRY; CDR2 reads SYGVKD. For the CDR3, the DNA is TGTGCCATCAGTGTCCCGGGTACCTACGAGCAGTACTTC. It is translated as CAISVPGTYEQYF.

The chain couples TRBV14 to TRBJ1-2; 8 nucleotides line up with TRBD1. Looked up from germline, CDR1 is SGHDN and CDR2 is FVKESK. This CDR3 is built from 14 residues. J gave up 7 bases and V 4 bases, and 8 bases lay outside the gene matches. The CDR3 spells CASSLFAGGFGYTF. The CDR3 DNA is TGTGCCAGCAGCCTTTTTGCAGGGGGCTTTGGCTACACCTTC.

Of note for this clone: The junction differs from germline at one of its ends, possibly a read error. V gene TRBV7-6 combines with J gene TRBJ2-7, with 11 bases fitting TRBD2. The CDR3 covers 19 residues. Per the germline V gene, CDR1 is SGHVS and CDR2 is FNYEAQ. CDR3 coding DNA: TGTGTCAGCAGCCACGGGCGGGGGACTAGCGGCCTAAGCTCCTACGAGCAGTACTTC. Its protein is CVSSHGRGTSGLSSYEQYF.

The chain combines TRBV2 with TRBJ1-5, with D tentatively TRBD1 (6 bases). There are 13 residues in the CDR3. The V gene lost 4 bases and the J gene lost 4 bases, with 8 bases spanning the gap. The germline V gene has CDR1 SNHLY and CDR2 FYNNEI. CDR3 DNA sequence: TGTGCCAGCAGTGGACAGGTAAATCAGCCCCAGCATTTT. It yields the protein CASSGQVNQPQHF. The full variable domain, with the rest looked up from reference TRBV2 and TRBJ1-5, is EPEVTQTPSHQVTQMGQEVILRCVPISNHLYFYWYRQILGQKVEFLVSFYNNEISEKSEIFDDQFSVERPDGSNFTLKIRSTKLEDSAMYFCASSGQVNQPQHFGDGTRLSIL.

The chain has TRBV5-1 and TRBJ2-1; the D is unclear. Looked up from germline, CDR1 is SGHRS and CDR2 is YFSETQ. This CDR3 has 12 residues. V was cut by 2 bases and J by 10 bases, with 10 bases left in between. The CDR3 loop is CASSLGAAEQFF. Here the CDR3 DNA reads TGCGCCAGCAGCTTAGGCGCGGCAGAGCAGTTCTTC.

The rearrangement joins TRBV18 to TRBJ2-7; D may be TRBD1 (7 bases). Germline CDR1 reads KGHSH; CDR2 reads LQKENI. V lost 3 bases and J lost 1, with 13 bases in between. CDR3 size: 15 residues. As DNA, the CDR3 is TGTGCCAGCTCACCGACGACAGGGAGGTCCTACGAGCAGTACTTC. This codes for CASSPTTGRSYEQYF.

This rearrangement joins TRBV24-1 to TRBJ1-1, with a possible D match to TRBD1 (6 bases). Trimming left V 6 bases short and J 8 bases short, with 33 bases between. Germline V gene data show CDR1 as KGHDR and CDR2 as SFDVKD. CDR3 size: 19 residues. CDR3 amino acids: CATSLYPGQGRVRIPEAFF. CDR3 DNA: TGTGCCACCAGTCTTTATCCGGGACAAGGGAGGGTAAGGATACCCGAAGCTTTCTTT.

The gene calls are TRBV7-9 and TRBJ1-1; D gene uncertain. Trimming left V 5 bases short and J 1 base short, with 14 bases between. Germline V CDR1 and CDR2: SEHNR, FQNEAQ (reference sequence). The CDR3 has 15 amino acids. CDR3 amino acids: CASSPHAGRNTEAFF. The CDR3, as DNA: TGTGCCAGCAGCCCCCATGCGGGCCGGAACACTGAAGCTTTCTTT.

The chain couples TRBV27 to TRBJ2-3; TRBD2 agrees at 9 bases. The junction had 12 bases not matched to a gene; V was cut back by 2 bases and J by 3 bases. This CDR3 is 18 amino acids long. The germline gives CDR1 MNHEY, CDR2 SMNVEV (reference sequence). CDR3 protein: CASSLTLAGDPITDTQYF. DNA for the CDR3: TGTGCCAGCAGTTTAACGTTAGCGGGGGACCCTATTACAGATACGCAGTATTTT.

The CDR3 is CSVERGAEETQYF. Here the CDR3 DNA reads TGCAGCGTTGAACGGGGGGCGGAAGAGACCCAGTACTTC. This rearrangement joins TRBV29-1 to TRBJ2-5; TRBD2 might be the D (7 bases). Between the trimmed V and J ends, which lost 2 bases and 3 bases, there was a span of 10 bases. This CDR3 spans 13 amino acids. In germline, CDR1 is SQVTM, CDR2 ANQGSEA. The whole variable domain, remainder taken from reference TRBV29-1 and TRBJ2-5, is SAVISQKPSRDICQRGTSLTIQCQVDSQVTMMFWYRQQPGQSLTLIATANQGSEATYESGFVIDKFPISRPNLTFSTLTVSNMSPEDSSIYLCSVERGAEETQYFGPGTRLLVL.

This clone came up a few times. The chain recombines TRBV3-1 (or the pseudogene TRBV3-2) with TRBJ2-6; 8 bases are a match to TRBD1. Germline-derived CDR1 and CDR2 are LGHDT and YNNKEL (reference sequence). V was pared by 6 bases and J by 1 base, with 11 bases of the junction left unmatched. This CDR3 is built from 18 residues. The CDR3 coding sequence is TGTGCCAGCAGTCTTCGTCCAGGGGGCGCATCTGGGGCCAACGTCCTGACTTTC. The encoded protein is CASSLRPGGASGANVLTF.

The V call is TRBV6-1, the J call TRBJ1-6; D unclear. With 3 bases removed from V and 7 bases from J, the gap between germline ends came to 16 bases. Germline V gives CDR1 MNHNS, CDR2 SASEGT. The CDR3 is 16 residues long. The CDR3 nucleotides read TGTGCCAGCAGTGAGGGCGCAGTTCATTTGAATTCACCCCTCCACTTT. Translation: CASSEGAVHLNSPLHF.

The gene calls are TRBV7-2 and TRBJ2-3, with 14 bases matching TRBD2. V lost 5 bases and J lost 7; bases outside the gene matches: 11. Germline assignment: CDR1 SGHTA and CDR2 FQGNSA. The CDR3 covers 17 residues. The CDR3 DNA reads TGTGCCAGCAGCCTCCAGACTAGCGGGGGGGGCACGAATACGCAGTATTTT. Its translation is CASSLQTSGGGTNTQYF.

The chain has TRBV11-3 and TRBJ2-1; TRBD2 matches at 8 bases. The CDR3 consists of 17 residues. From germline, CDR1 is SGHNT and CDR2 YENEEA. V was pared by 1 base and J by 3 bases, with 8 bases of the junction left unmatched. The CDR3 DNA reads TGTGCCAGCAGCTTAGTTTTCGGCGGGAGGCACTACAATGAGCAGTTCTTC. Translated: CASSLVFGGRHYNEQFF.

The V call is TRBV19, the J call TRBJ1-1; the D gene is possibly TRBD1 (6 bases). The CDR3 spans 15 residues. Trimming left V 7 bases short and J 3 bases short, with 18 bases between. Germline V gene sequence: CDR1 LNHDA, CDR2 SQIVND (reference sequence). In DNA, the CDR3 is TGTGCCAGTACCTCCTTGGGGGCCCGACACACTGAAGCTTTCTTT. The encoded protein is CASTSLGARHTEAFF. Based on the CDR3 plus reference TRBV19 and TRBJ1-1, the full variable domain is DGGITQSPKYLFRKEGQNVTLSCEQNLNHDAMYWYRQDPGQGLRLIYYSQIVNDFQKGDIAEGYSVSREKKESFPLTVTSAQKNPTAFYLCASTSLGARHTEAFFGQGTRLTVV.

The chain couples TRBV28 to TRBJ2-6; D ambiguous. The germline V and J ends were trimmed by 3 bases and 2 bases, with 8 bases remaining between them. In germline, CDR1 is MDHEN, CDR2 SYDVKM. This CDR3 has 15 amino acids. The CDR3 is CASSFRVTGANVLTF. The CDR3 DNA sequence: TGTGCCAGCAGTTTTCGGGTTACTGGGGCCAACGTCCTGACTTTC.

This clone showed up just a few times. V is TRBV6-2 or TRBV6-3 and J is TRBJ1-2; no clear D gene. The V end lost 6 bases, the J end lost 0 bases, and 8 bases lay between the germline ends. Per the germline V gene, CDR1 is MNHEY and CDR2 is SVGEGT. This CDR3 region has 13 residues. The chain's CDR3 is CASSSNPNYGYTF. The CDR3 bases are TGTGCCAGCAGCTCAAATCCTAACTATGGCTACACCTTC.

The CDR3 region has the DNA TGCGCCAGCAGCTTTCGGGGGGGCGGTACAGATACGCAGTATTTT. It specifies CASSFRGGGTDTQYF. The chain combines TRBV5-1 with TRBJ2-3; 8 nucleotides align to TRBD2. The CDR3 has 15 amino acids. V was pared by 2 bases and J by 3 bases, with 5 bases of the junction left unmatched. Germline-derived CDR1 and CDR2 are SGHRS and YFSETQ. Full variable domain (rest looked up from reference TRBV5-1 and TRBJ2-3): KAGVTQTPRYLIKTRGQQVTLSCSPISGHRSVSWYQQTPGQGLQFLFEYFSETQRNKGNFPGRFSGRQFSNSRSEMNVSTLELGDSALYLCASSFRGGGTDTQYFGPGTRLTVL.

V and J are TRBV28 and TRBJ1-5, with TRBD1 as a possible D gene (5 bases). This CDR3 spans 16 amino acids. V dropped 2 bases and J dropped 4 bases, with 15 bases sitting between them. Per the germline V gene, CDR1 is MDHEN and CDR2 is SYDVKM. This CDR3 reads CASSLSLGATNQPQHF. DNA for the CDR3: TGTGCCAGCAGTTTAAGTCTAGGGGCCACTAATCAGCCCCAGCATTTT.

The chain links TRBV5-8 to TRBJ2-1; 12 bases are shared with TRBD2. Germline V gene sequence: CDR1 SGHTS, CDR2 YDEGEE. This CDR3 comprises 17 residues. V shed 3 bases and J 0 bases; nucleotides not matched to a gene: 4. Here the CDR3 reads CASSYLAGGPSYNEQFF. The DNA for the CDR3 is TGTGCCAGCAGCTACCTAGCGGGAGGGCCCTCCTACAATGAGCAGTTCTTC.

The V call is TRBV10-3, the J call TRBJ1-1; 8 nucleotides align to TRBD1. Germline V gene sequence: CDR1 ENHRY, CDR2 SYGVKD. The length of the CDR3 is 15 residues. V was clipped by 6 bases and J by 4 bases; unmatched bases: 10. The CDR3 nucleotides read TGTGCCATCAGAGGACCGAGACAGGGGAGCACTGAAGCTTTCTTT. This encodes CAIRGPRQGSTEAFF.